Included here is one T cell receptor beta chain sequence, with context. The data originate from a study of graft-versus-host responses after intestinal transplantation. At the level of the study: Transplants were multivisceral, liver-intestinal, or isolated intestinal. Study findings and constraints: High graft-versus-host to host-versus-graft clonal ratios were found in allografts of patients who had graft-donor T cell macrochimerism. After transplant, early declines in HvG clones were associated with peak levels of circulating GvH clones.

Co-plated with around 200,000 CFSE-labeled responder cells were around 200,000 irradiated, violet-dye-labeled stimulator cells. Data came from immunoSEQ multiplex PCR; TCRdb stores just in-frame clones and leaves some out. This repertoire shows roughly 10,000 clones, roughly a third found once; its top ten account for 13%. The CDR3 has 15 residues. The V end lost 8 bases, the J end lost 0 bases, and 15 bases lay between the germline ends. Germline CDR1 and CDR2: LNHDA and SQIVND (reference sequence). The receptor comes from a human patient who received an intestinal transplant. Sequenced here: alloreactive CD8+ T cells from a mixed lymphocyte reaction culture, sampled before intestinal transplant. Subset in this sample: CFSE-low proliferating T cells sorted from approximately six-day pre-transplant mixed lymphocyte reaction (GvH or HvG direction). J is TRBJ2-3 and V is TRBV19; TRBD1 is a possible D gene (5 bases). The DNA of the CDR3 is TGTGCCAGTTCTTGGGGCGCCGTAAGCACAGATACGCAGTATTTT. The encoded protein is CASSWGAVSTDTQYF.